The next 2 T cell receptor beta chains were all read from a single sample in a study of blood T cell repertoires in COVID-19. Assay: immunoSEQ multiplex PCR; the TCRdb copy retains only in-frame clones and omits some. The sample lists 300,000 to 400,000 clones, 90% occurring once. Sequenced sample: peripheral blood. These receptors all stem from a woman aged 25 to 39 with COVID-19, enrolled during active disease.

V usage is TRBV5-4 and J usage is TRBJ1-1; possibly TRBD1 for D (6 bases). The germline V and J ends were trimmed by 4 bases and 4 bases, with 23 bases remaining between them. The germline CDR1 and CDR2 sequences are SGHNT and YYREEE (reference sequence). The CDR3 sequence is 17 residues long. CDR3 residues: CASSASQTGTKSTEAFF. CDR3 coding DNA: TGTGCCAGCAGCGCCTCACAGACCGGGACAAAGTCCACTGAAGCTTTCTTT.

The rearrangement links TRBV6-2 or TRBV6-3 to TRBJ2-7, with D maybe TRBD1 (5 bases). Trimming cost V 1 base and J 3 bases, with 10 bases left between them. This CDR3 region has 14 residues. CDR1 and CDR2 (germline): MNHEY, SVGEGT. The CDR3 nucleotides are TGTGCCAGCAGTTACTTGTACAGGAACTACGAGCAGTACTTC. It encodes CASSYLYRNYEQYF.